This T cell receptor (beta chain) was sequenced for a study of blood T cell repertoires in COVID-19 (TCRdb year 2020). In terms of the full investigation: The collaborator samples originated in the United States, Italy and Spain and spanned the acute and convalescent phases of COVID-19. The prospective study material was composed of cDNA or gDNA derived from T cells, B-cell-depleted T cells, or PBMCs. The dataset comprised deeply sampled blood TCRbeta repertoires from subjects exposed to, actively infected with, or recovered from COVID-19. The repertoires were released in a freely available public database meant as a resource for research on the immune response to SARS-CoV-2. Samples came from the ongoing ImmuneRACE study (first 160 participants) plus 1,254 subjects from 6 global collaborators. Nearly every sample came with metadata listing a de-identified subject ID, COVID-19 status, age in years and sex. Where HLA class I and class II types were available, the types were taken from metadata supplied by the sample provider, not from assay-based typing.

Via the germline V gene (reference sequence), CDR1 is MNHNY and CDR2 SVGAGI. The CDR3 holds 15 amino acids from the cysteine to the phenylalanine. Of the read, only the CDR3 DNA is kept; its 45 bases are in frame from base 1. V loses 6 bases of germline sequence and J loses 6 bases, and the interval between the two ends is 17 bases. The immunoSEQ Assay, a bias-controlled multiplex PCR, was used to amplify TCRbeta CDR3 regions from genomic DNA. Concerning the study's data processing: The number of nucleated cells in each sample was estimated by amplification of reference gene primers within the assay. To quantify the absolute abundance of each unique TCRbeta CDR3 rearrangement, sequence reads were collapsed and filtered. For each sample, productive Simpson clonality was calculated as the square root of Simpson's diversity index over productive rearrangements. TCRdb obtained this table from immuneACCESS and retained in-frame rearrangements with V and J assigned. These tables miss some clones; where compared with another copy, unresolved V genes account for less than half of the shortfall, and the remainder is unexplained. V, J and clone size reflect that table, while D and trimming were determined from the DNA. The sample table records 150,000 or so clones; 75% to 90% of these occur just once. The biggest ten clones account for less than 5% of the sample.

Participants in the prospective study were aged 18 to 89 years, lived in about two dozen United States geographic areas, and enrolled through a virtual design. In the prospective study, cohorts were assigned on the basis of participant-reported clinical history obtained from a screening survey and a study questionnaire. A participant counted as exposed if, within 2 weeks of entering the study, that participant had been in contact with someone who had a PCR-confirmed or clinician-diagnosed COVID-19 case. In the prospective study, whole blood, serum and a nasopharyngeal or oropharyngeal swab were collected from each participant by mobile phlebotomists. Over an approximately 2-month period, participants in the prospective study had the option of providing additional blood draws and questionnaires. Prospective study blood samples were shipped either frozen or at room temperature before DNA extraction.

Concerning this clone itself: Its antigen is still unknown. No base quality information exists; no much larger clone differs at one position.

The paper as a whole reports these results and caveats: How much clinical and demographic metadata was included differed by source and by participant, and the metadata was provided uncurated.

This chain joins TRBV6-6 to TRBJ1-4, with no reliable assignment of the D segment. The sequence came from a middle-aged woman who had been exposed to COVID-19. The specimen sequenced was PBMCs or T cells enriched from blood (not recorded which). Read as DNA, the sequence is TGTGCCAGCAGCACCAAGTCCAGAACAGATGAAAAACTGTTTTTT. This translates into CASSTKSRTDEKLFF.